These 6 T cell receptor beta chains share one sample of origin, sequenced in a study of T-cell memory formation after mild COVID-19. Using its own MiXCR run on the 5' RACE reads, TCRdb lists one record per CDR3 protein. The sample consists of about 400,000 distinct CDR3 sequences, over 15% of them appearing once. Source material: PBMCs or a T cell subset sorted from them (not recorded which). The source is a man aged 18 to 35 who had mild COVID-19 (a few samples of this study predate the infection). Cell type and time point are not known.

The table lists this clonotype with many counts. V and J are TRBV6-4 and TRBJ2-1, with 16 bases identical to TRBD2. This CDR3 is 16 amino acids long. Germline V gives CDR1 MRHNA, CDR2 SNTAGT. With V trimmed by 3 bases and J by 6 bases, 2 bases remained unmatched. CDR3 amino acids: CASSDGTSGGANEQFF. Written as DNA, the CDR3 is TGTGCCAGCAGTGATGGGACTAGCGGGGGGGCCAATGAGCAGTTCTTC.

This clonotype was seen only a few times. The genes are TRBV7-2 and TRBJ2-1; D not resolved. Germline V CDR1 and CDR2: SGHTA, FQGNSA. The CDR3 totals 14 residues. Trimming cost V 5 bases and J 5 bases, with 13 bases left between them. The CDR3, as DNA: TGTGCCAGCAGCCCCCGGCGTGAGAACAATGAGCAGTTCTTC. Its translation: CASSPRRENNEQFF.

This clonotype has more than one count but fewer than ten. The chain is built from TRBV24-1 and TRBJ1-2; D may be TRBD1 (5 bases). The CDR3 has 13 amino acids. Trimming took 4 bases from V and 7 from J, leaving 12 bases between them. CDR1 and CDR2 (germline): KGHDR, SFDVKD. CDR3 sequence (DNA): TGTGCCACCAGTGACCCGCCGGGGGGTGGCTACACCTTC. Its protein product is CATSDPPGGGYTF.

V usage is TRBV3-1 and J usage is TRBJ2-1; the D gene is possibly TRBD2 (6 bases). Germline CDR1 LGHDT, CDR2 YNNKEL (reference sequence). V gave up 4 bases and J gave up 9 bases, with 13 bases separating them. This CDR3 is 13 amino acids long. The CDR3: CASSPSGGTEQFF. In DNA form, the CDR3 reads TGTGCCAGCAGCCCATCCGGGGGAACTGAGCAGTTCTTC.

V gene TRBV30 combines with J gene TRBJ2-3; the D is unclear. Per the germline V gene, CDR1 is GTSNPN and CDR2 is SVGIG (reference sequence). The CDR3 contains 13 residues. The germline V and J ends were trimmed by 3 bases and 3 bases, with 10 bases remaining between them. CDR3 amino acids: CAWRETQTDTQYF. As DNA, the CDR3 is TGTGCCTGGAGAGAAACGCAGACAGATACGCAGTATTTT.

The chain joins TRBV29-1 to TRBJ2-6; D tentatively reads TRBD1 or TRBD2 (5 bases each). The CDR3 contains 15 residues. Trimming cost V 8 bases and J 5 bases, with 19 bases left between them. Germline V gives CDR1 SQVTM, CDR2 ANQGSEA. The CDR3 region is CSIYRDARRANVLTF. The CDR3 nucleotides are TGCAGCATATACCGGGACGCTAGAAGGGCCAACGTCCTGACTTTC.